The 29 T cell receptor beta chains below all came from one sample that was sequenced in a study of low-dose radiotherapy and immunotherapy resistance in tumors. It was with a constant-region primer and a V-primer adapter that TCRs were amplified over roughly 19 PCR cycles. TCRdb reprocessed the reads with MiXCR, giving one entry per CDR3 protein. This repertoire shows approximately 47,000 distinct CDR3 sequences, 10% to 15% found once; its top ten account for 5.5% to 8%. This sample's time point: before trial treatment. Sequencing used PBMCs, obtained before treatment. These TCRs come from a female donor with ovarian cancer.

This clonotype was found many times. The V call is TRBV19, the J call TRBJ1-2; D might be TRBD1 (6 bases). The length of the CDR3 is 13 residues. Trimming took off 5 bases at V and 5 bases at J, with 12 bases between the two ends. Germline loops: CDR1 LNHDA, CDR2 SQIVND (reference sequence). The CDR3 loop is CASSWGHPYGYTF. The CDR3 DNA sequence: TGTGCCAGTAGTTGGGGACATCCTTATGGCTACACCTTC.

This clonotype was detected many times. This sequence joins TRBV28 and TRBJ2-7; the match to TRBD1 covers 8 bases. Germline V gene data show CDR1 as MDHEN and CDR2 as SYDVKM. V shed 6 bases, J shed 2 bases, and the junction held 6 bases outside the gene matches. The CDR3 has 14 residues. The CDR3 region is CASRSGQGPYEQYF. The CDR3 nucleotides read TGTGCCAGCAGGTCCGGACAGGGACCCTACGAGCAGTACTTC.

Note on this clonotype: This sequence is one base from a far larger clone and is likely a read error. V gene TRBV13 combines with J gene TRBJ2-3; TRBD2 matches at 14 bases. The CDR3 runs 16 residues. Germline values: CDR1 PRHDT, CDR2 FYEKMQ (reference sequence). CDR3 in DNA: TGTGCCAGCGGCTTGGGACTAGCGGGGGGCACAGATACGCAGTATTTT. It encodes CASGLGLAGGTDTQYF.

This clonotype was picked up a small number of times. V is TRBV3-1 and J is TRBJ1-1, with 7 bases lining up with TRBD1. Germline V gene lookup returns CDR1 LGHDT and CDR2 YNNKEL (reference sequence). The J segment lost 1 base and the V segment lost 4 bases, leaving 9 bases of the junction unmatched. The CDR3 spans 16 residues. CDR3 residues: CASSRTGFPANTEAFF. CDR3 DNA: TGTGCCAGCAGCCGGACAGGTTTCCCCGCGAACACTGAAGCTTTCTTT.

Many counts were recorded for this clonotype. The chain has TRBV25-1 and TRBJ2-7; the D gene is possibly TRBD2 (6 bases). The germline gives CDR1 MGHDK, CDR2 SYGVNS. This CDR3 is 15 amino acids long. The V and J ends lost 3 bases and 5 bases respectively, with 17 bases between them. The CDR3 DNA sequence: TGTGCCAGCAGTGATGGTTTGGGGACTGCGGACGAGCAGTACTTC. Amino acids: CASSDGLGTADEQYF.

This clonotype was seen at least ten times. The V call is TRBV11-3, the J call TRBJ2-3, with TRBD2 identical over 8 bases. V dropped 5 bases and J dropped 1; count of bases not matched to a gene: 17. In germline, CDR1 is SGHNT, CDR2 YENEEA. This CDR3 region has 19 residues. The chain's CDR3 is CASSHGLPARRGGTDTQYF. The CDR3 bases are TGTGCCAGCAGCCACGGACTCCCCGCGAGGCGGGGGGGCACAGATACGCAGTATTTT.

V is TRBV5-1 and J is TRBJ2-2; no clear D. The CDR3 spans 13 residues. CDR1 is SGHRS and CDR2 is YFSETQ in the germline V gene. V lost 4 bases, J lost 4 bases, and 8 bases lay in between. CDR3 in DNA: TGCGCCAGCAGCCCCAGTGGCACCGGGGAGCTGTTTTTT. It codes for CASSPSGTGELFF.

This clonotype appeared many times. CDR3 bases: TGTGCCAGCAATAGACTAGGGGATACGCAGTATTTT. Residues: CASNRLGDTQYF. The V and J genes are TRBV6-2 or TRBV6-3 and TRBJ2-3, with D tentatively TRBD2 (6 bases). Germline V lookup: CDR1 MNHEY, CDR2 SVGEGT. Trimming shortened V by 7 bases and J by 6 bases, and 11 bases separated the two germline ends. There are 12 residues in the CDR3.

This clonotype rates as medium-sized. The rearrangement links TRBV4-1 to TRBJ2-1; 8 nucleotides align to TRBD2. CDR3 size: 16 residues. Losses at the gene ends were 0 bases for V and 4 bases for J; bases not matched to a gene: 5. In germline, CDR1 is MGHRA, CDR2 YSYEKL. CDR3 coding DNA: TGCGCCAGCAGCCAAGAAGGGCTAGCGGGTTACAATGAGCAGTTCTTC. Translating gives CASSQEGLAGYNEQFF.

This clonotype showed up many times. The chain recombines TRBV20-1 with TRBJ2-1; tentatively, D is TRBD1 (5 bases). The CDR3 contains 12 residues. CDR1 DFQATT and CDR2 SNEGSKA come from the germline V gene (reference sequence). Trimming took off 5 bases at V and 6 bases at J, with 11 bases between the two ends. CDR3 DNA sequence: TGCAGTGCTTGGACACCTCTCAATGAGCAGTTCTTC. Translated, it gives CSAWTPLNEQFF.

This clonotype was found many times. The CDR3 DNA follows: TGCAGCGTTGTTCGCCTGTTTGGGTACGAGCAGTACTTC. This codes for CSVVRLFGYEQYF. The chain is built from TRBV29-1 and TRBJ2-7; D remains unclear. The CDR3 contains 13 residues. Germline V gene data show CDR1 as SQVTM and CDR2 as ANQGSEA. The ends were cut back, 4 bases at V and 4 bases at J, with 14 bases in the middle.

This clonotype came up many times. The CDR3 loop is CASSLWSGELFF. The CDR3 nucleotides are TGTGCCAGCAGCTTGTGGTCCGGGGAGCTGTTTTTT. This chain links TRBV11-2 with TRBJ2-2; D is uncertain. V gave up 3 bases and J gave up 6 bases, with 5 bases separating them. The CDR3 covers 12 residues. Germline-derived CDR1 and CDR2 are SGHAT and FQNNGV.

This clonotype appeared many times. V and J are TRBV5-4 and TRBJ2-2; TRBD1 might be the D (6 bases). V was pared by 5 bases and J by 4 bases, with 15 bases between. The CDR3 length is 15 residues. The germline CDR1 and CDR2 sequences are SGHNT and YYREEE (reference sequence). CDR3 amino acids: CASRAGQSGTGELFF. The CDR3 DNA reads TGTGCCAGCAGGGCTGGACAGTCGGGCACCGGGGAGCTGTTTTTT. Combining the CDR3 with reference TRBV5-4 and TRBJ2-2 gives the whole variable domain ETGVTQSPTHLIKTRGQQVTLRCSSQSGHNTVSWYQQALGQGPQFIFQYYREEENGRGNFPPRFSGLQFPNYSSELNVNALELDDSALYLCASRAGQSGTGELFFGEGSRLTVL.

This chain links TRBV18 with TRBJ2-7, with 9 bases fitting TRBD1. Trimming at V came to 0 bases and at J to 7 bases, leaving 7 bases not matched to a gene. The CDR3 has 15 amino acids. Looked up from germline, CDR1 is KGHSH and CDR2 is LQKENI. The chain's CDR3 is CASSPPTGGPGEQYF. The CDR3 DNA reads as TGTGCCAGCTCACCACCGACAGGGGGTCCTGGGGAGCAGTACTTC.

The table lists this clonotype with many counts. CDR3 nucleotides: TGTGCCAGCAGCCGCGCCCGGACAGGCAACAATGAGCAGTTCTTC. It encodes CASSRARTGNNEQFF. The chain employs TRBV11-2 and TRBJ2-1; 7 bases are a match to TRBD1. The CDR3 totals 15 residues. The ends lost 5 bases at V and 5 bases at J; junction bases unmatched: 9. Germline loops: CDR1 SGHAT, CDR2 FQNNGV.

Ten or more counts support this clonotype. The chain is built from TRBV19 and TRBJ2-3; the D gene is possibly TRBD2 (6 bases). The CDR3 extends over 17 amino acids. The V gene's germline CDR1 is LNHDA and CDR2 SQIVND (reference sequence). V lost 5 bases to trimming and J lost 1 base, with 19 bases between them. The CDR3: CASSGTYTPGGTDTQYF. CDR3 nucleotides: TGTGCCAGTAGTGGGACTTATACGCCAGGAGGCACAGATACGCAGTATTTT. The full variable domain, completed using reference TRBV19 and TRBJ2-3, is DGGITQSPKYLFRKEGQNVTLSCEQNLNHDAMYWYRQDPGQGLRLIYYSQIVNDFQKGDIAEGYSVSREKKESFPLTVTSAQKNPTAFYLCASSGTYTPGGTDTQYFGPGTRLTVL.

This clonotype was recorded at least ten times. CDR3 nucleotides: TGCAGTGCTAGTCGGACAGGGGTCACAGATACGCAGTATTTT. Encoded protein: CSASRTGVTDTQYF. The gene calls are TRBV20-1 and TRBJ2-3; TRBD1 agrees at 9 bases. Germline loops: CDR1 DFQATT, CDR2 SNEGSKA (reference sequence). There are 14 residues in the CDR3. V gave up 3 bases and J gave up 2 bases; unmatched junction bases: 3.

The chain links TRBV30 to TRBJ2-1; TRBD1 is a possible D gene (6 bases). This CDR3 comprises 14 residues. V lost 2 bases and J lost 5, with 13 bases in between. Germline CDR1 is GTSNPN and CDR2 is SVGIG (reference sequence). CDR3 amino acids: CAWSQGIGDNEQFF. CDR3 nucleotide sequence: TGTGCCTGGAGTCAGGGGATTGGTGACAATGAGCAGTTCTTC. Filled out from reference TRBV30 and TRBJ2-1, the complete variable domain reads SQTIHQWPATLVQPVGSPLSLECTVEGTSNPNLYWYRQAAGRGLQLLFYSVGIGQISSEVPQNLSASRPQDRQFILSSKKLLLSDSGFYLCAWSQGIGDNEQFFGPGTRLTVL.

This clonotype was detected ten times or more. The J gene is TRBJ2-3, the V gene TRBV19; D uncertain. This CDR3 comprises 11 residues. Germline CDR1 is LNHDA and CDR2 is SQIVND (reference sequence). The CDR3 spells CGRLGADTQYF. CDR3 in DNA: TGTGGCAGGCTAGGCGCAGATACGCAGTATTTT.

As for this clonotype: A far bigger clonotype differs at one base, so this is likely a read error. The CDR3 DNA reads as TGTGCCAGCAGTCCAACAAGACATGGCGTTATGAACACCGGGGAGCTGTTTTTT. This encodes CASSPTRHGVMNTGELFF. J is TRBJ2-2 and V is TRBV26. TRBV26 is described as a pseudogene. This CDR3 spans 18 amino acids.

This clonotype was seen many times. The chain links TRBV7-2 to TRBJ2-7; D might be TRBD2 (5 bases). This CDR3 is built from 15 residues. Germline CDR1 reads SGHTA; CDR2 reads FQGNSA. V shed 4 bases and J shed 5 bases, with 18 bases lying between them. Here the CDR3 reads CASSSSGRLRDEQYF. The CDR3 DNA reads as TGTGCCAGCAGCTCCTCTGGGCGACTAAGGGACGAGCAGTACTTC.

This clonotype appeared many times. CDR3: CAWSVRQGNQPQHF. CDR3 nucleotides: TGTGCCTGGAGTGTACGGCAGGGGAATCAGCCCCAGCATTTT. The chain recombines TRBV30 with TRBJ1-5; D might be TRBD1 (6 bases). V was clipped by 0 bases and J by 4 bases, with 10 bases between them. The CDR3 runs to 14 residues. Germline V gene sequence: CDR1 GTSNPN, CDR2 SVGIG (reference sequence).

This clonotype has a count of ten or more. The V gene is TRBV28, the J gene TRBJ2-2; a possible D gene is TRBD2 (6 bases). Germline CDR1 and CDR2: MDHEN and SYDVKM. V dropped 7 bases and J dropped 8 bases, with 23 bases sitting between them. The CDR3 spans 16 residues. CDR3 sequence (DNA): TGTGCCAGCACCAGTCGGGGGAGTTTAGGCATGGGGGAGCTGTTTTTT. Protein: CASTSRGSLGMGELFF.

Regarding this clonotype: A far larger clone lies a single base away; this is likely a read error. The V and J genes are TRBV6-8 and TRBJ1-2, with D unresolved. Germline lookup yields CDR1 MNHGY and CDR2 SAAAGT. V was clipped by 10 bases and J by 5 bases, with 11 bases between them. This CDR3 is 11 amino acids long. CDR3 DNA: TGTGCCACCTGGATGGGGTATGGCTACACCTTC. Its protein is CATWMGYGYTF.

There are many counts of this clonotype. DNA of the CDR3: TGTGCCACCAGCGAGACTCCTGGCTCCACAGATACGCAGTATTTT. Residues: CATSETPGSTDTQYF. This rearrangement joins TRBV15 to TRBJ2-3; D not resolved. The CDR3 consists of 15 residues. V was clipped by 5 bases and J by 2 bases, with 14 bases between them. Looked up from germline, CDR1 is LNHNV and CDR2 is YYDKDF (reference sequence). Full variable domain (missing parts from reference TRBV15 and TRBJ2-3): DAMVIQNPRYQVTQFGKPVTLSCSQTLNHNVMYWYQQKSSQAPKLLFHYYDKDFNNEADTPDNFQSRRPNTSFCFLDIRSPGLGDTAMYLCATSETPGSTDTQYFGPGTRLTVL.

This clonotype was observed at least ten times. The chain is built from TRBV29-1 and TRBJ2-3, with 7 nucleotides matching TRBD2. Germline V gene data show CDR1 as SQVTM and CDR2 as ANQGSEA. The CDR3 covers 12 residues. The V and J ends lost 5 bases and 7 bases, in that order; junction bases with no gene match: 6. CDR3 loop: CSVPGGVNTQYF. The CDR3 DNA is TGCAGCGTTCCTGGGGGGGTGAATACGCAGTATTTT.

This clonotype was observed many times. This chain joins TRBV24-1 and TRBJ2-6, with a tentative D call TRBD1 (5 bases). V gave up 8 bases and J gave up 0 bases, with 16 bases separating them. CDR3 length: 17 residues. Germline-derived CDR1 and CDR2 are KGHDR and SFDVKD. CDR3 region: CATTVASRASGANVLTF. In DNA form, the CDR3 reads TGTGCCACCACCGTGGCCTCCAGGGCCTCTGGGGCCAACGTCCTGACTTTC.

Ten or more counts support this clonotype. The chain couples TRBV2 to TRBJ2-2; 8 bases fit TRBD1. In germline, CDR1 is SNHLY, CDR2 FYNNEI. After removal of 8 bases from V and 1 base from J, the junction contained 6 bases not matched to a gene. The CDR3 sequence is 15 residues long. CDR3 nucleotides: TGTGCCAGCTCCGGACAGGGTCTGAACACCGGGGAGCTGTTTTTT. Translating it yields CASSGQGLNTGELFF.

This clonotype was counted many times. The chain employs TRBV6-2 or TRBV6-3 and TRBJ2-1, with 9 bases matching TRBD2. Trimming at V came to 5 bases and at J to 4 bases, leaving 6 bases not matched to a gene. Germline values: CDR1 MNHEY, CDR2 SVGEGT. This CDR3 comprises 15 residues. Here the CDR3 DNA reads TGTGCCAGCAGTGGTCTAGCGGGGAAATACAATGAGCAGTTCTTC. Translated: CASSGLAGKYNEQFF.